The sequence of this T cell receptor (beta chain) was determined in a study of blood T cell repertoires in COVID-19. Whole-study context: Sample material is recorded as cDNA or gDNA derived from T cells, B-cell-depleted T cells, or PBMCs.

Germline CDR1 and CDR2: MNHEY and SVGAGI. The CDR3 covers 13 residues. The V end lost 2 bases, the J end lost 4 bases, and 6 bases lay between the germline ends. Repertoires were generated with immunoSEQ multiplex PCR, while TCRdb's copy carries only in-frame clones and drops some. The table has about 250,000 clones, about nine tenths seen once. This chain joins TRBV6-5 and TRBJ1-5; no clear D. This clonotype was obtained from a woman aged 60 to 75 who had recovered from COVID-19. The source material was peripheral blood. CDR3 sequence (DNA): TGTGCCAGCAGTTACGGGCTAAATCAGCCCCAGCATTTT. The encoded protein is CASSYGLNQPQHF.